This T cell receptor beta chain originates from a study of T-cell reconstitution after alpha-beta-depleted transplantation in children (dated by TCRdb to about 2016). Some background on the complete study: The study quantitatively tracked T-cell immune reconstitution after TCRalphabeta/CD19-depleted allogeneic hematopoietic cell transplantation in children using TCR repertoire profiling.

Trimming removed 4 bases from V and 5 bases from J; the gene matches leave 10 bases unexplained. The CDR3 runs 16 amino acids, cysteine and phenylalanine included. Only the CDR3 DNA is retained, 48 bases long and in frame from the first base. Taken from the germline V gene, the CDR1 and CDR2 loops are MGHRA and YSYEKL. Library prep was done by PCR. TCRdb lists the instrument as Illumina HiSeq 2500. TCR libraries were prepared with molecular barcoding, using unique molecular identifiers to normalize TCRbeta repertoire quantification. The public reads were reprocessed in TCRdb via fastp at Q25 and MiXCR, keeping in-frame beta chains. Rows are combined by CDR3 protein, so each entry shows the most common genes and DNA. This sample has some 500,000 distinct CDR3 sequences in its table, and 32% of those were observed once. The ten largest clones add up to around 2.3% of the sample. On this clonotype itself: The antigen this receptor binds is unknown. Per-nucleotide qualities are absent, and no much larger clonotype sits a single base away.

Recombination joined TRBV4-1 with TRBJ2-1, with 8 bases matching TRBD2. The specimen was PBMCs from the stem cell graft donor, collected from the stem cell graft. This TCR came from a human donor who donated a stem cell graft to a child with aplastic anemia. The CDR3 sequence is CASSLPPGLVDNEQFF. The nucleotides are TGCGCCAGCAGCCTGCCCCCGGGACTAGTTGACAATGAGCAGTTCTTC.